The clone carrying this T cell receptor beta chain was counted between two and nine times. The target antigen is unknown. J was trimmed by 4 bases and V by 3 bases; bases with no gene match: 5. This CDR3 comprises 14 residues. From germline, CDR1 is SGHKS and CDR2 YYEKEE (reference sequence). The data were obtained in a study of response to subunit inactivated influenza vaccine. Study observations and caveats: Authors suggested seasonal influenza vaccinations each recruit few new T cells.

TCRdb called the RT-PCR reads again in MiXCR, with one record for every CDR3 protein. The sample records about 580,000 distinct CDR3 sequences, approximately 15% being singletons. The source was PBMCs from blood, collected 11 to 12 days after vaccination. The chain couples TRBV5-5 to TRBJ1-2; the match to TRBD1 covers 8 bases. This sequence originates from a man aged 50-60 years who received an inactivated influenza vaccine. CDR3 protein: CASSYGTGSYGYTF. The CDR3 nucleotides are TGTGCCAGCAGCTACGGGACAGGAAGCTATGGCTACACCTTC.